The rows below give T cell receptor beta chains drawn from one sample of a study of response to subunit inactivated influenza vaccine. Each CDR3 protein gets one entry after TCRdb re-called the RT-PCR reads with MiXCR. The sample lists around 600,000 distinct CDR3 sequences; over 9% were seen once. The same specimen was also included in a second study, on T cells expressing NK-cell markers.

The specimen was PBMCs from blood, collected on the day of vaccination. These TCRs come from a man over 45 who received an inactivated influenza vaccine. The CDR3 runs from the conserved cysteine through the conserved F or W. The order of the fields is D gene, V gene, J gene, clone size, CDR3 DNA, CDR3 protein. The D gene is left open where the match is weak. Rows may omit the clone size; those that give it use once, few, many or a size class.

-	TRBV20-1	TRBJ2-5	-	TGCAGTGCTAGACTCTGGGGGGCGGGAGAAGTGGAGACCCAGTACTTC	CSARLWGAGEVETQYF
-	TRBV7-6	TRBJ2-1	-	TGTGCCAGCAGCCCTGGACTAGGCAGGGGCTCCTACAATGAGCAGTTCTTC	CASSPGLGRGSYNEQFF
-	TRBV5-5	TRBJ2-3	-	TGTGCCAGCAGCTTGGCCGGCGGGTTTAGCACAGATACGCAGTATTTT	CASSLAGGFSTDTQYF
-	TRBV19	TRBJ2-2	few	TGTGCCAGTATGAGTGTGGAGACCGCGAACACCGGGGAGCTGTTTTTT	CASMSVETANTGELFF
-	TRBV20-1	TRBJ2-3	many	TGCAGTGCTAGAGAAGGGGGGGGCACAGATACGCAGTATTTT	CSAREGGGTDTQYF
TRBD1	TRBV18	TRBJ2-3	few	TGTGCCAGCTCACCAGTCACAGGGGGCTTTATCACAGATACGCAGTATTTT	CASSPVTGGFITDTQYF
TRBD1	TRBV7-9	TRBJ2-4	-	TGTGCCAGCAGCCCCTGGACAGGGGCAGTGAAAAACATTCAGTACTTC	CASSPWTGAVKNIQYF
-	TRBV10-2	TRBJ1-6	-	TGCGCCAGCAGTGAGTCACCGGGGTTGCCCCTCCACTTT	CASSESPGLPLHF
-	TRBV20-1	TRBJ2-1	-	TGCAGTGCTAGAGGCGGGTCTAGCTGGAACAATGAGCAGTTCTTC	CSARGGSSWNNEQFF
TRBD1	TRBV12-3/TRBV12-4	TRBJ2-2	few	TGTGCCAGCAGTCCCATCTACGGACAGGGGGCTATCGGGGAGCTGTTTTTT	CASSPIYGQGAIGELFF
-	TRBV5-6	TRBJ1-1	-	TGTGCCAGCAGCTTGAGCCCCAAAGGGTCCACTGAAGCTTTCTTT	CASSLSPKGSTEAFF
-	TRBV28	TRBJ2-1	few	TGTGCCAGCAGTTTAGGTTGGAATGAGCAGTTCTTC	CASSLGWNEQFF
-	TRBV12-3/TRBV12-4	TRBJ2-7	many	TGTGCCAGCAGTTTTTTGGGCGGTTACGAGCAGTACTTC	CASSFLGGYEQYF
-	TRBV11-2	TRBJ2-1	few	TGTGCCAGCAGCTTATTATCAGCGAGATCTGGGAATGAGCAGTTCTTC	CASSLLSARSGNEQFF
TRBD1	TRBV10-3	TRBJ2-7	few	TGTGCCATCAGTGAGTCCGGGCAGGGGGCTGGGTACGAGCAGTACTTC	CAISESGQGAGYEQYF
-	TRBV20-1	TRBJ2-2	-	TGCAGTGCCCCCGGGCTGCCGAACACCGGGGAGCTGTTTTTT	CSAPGLPNTGELFF
TRBD2	TRBV6-1	TRBJ2-3	-	TGTGCCAGCAGTCCTCTAGCGGGAGGCTCAGATACGCAGTATTTT	CASSPLAGGSDTQYF
-	TRBV12-3/TRBV12-4	TRBJ2-7	-	TGTGCCAGCAGTTTAAATCAGGGAGGTGAGCAGTACTTC	CASSLNQGGEQYF
-	TRBV4-2	TRBJ2-5	-	TGTGCCAGCAGCCAAGATGGCTTGCGGCAGGAGACCCAGTACTTC	CASSQDGLRQETQYF
-	TRBV14	TRBJ2-3	many	TGTGCCAGCAGCCAAGACGCCTACACAGATACGCAGTATTTT	CASSQDAYTDTQYF
-	TRBV20-1	TRBJ2-2	many	TGCAGTGCTAGAGAGGGGACGGGGAACACCGGGGAGCTGTTTTTT	CSAREGTGNTGELFF
-	TRBV4-1	TRBJ2-3	many	TGCGCCAGCAGCCAAGGGGAGTGGGGGGCATCAGATACGCAGTATTTT	CASSQGEWGASDTQYF
-	TRBV12-3/TRBV12-4	TRBJ1-5	-	TGTGCCAGCAGTTTTCTCCGGGGCGCAAATCAGCCCCAGCATTTT	CASSFLRGANQPQHF
TRBD1	TRBV6-1	TRBJ1-4	-	TGTGCCAGCAGGTCGGGACAGGGAGAAAAACTGTTTTTT	CASRSGQGEKLFF
-	TRBV5-1	TRBJ1-4	-	TGCGCCAGCAGCTTGGCCAGACAGACAAATGAAAAACTGTTTTTT	CASSLARQTNEKLFF
TRBD2	TRBV7-2	TRBJ2-7	few	TGTGCCAGCAGCTTAGCCGGACTAGCCGTTGACGAGCAGTACTTC	CASSLAGLAVDEQYF
-	TRBV5-5	TRBJ1-1	many	TGTGCCAGCAGCCCTTACATGGGCACTGAAGCTTTCTTT	CASSPYMGTEAFF
TRBD1	TRBV29-1	TRBJ1-1	-	TGCAGCGTTGGAGGGGGCGTAAAGAGCACTGAAGCTTTCTTT	CSVGGGVKSTEAFF
-	TRBV6-2/TRBV6-3	TRBJ1-5	-	TGTGCCAGCAGTTACTCGAGTTCAGGGCCCAATCAGCCCCAGCATTTT	CASSYSSSGPNQPQHF
-	TRBV3-1	TRBJ1-6	-	TGTGCCAGCAGCCAAGAAGGGGTAATTTCACCCCTCCACTTT	CASSQEGVISPLHF
TRBD1	TRBV29-1	TRBJ1-2	-	TGCAGCGTCGCACCGGGACAGGGGAACTATGGCTACACCTTC	CSVAPGQGNYGYTF
-	TRBV7-2	TRBJ2-7	few	TGTGCCAGCAGCTTTAATGTTCTGGGCTACGAGCAGTACTTC	CASSFNVLGYEQYF
-	TRBV6-2/TRBV6-3	TRBJ2-7	many	TGTGCCAGCACCTTCACCTTAGGAGCCTACGAGCAGTACTTC	CASTFTLGAYEQYF
TRBD1	TRBV7-2	TRBJ2-3	-	TGTGCCAGCAGCTTAGCGACAGGGGGAGGTGCAGATACGCAGTATTTT	CASSLATGGGADTQYF
-	TRBV7-3	TRBJ2-7	-	TGTGCCAGCAGCTTAAGTCCCGCCCGGTCCTACGAGCAGTACTTC	CASSLSPARSYEQYF
TRBD2	TRBV12-3/TRBV12-4	TRBJ2-1	many	TGTGCCAGCAGTCGAGCGGGAAACAATGAGCAGTTCTTC	CASSRAGNNEQFF
-	TRBV7-8	TRBJ2-5	many	TGTGCCAGCAGCTTATCGGGCTGGCCAGAAGAGACCCAGTACTTC	CASSLSGWPEETQYF
-	TRBV30	TRBJ1-1	-	TGTGCCTGGAGTCCGGCGGGCACTGAAGCTTTCTTT	CAWSPAGTEAFF
-	TRBV12-3/TRBV12-4	TRBJ2-7	many	TGTGCCAGCAGTTTGGATGGAACATCGACCAGGAAGCAGTACTTC	CASSLDGTSTRKQYF
TRBD1	TRBV7-2	TRBJ1-6	-	TGTGCCAGCAACCCGACAGGGTCGAGCTCCTATAATTCACCCCTCCACTTT	CASNPTGSSSYNSPLHF
-	TRBV18	TRBJ1-1	few	TGTGCCAGCTCACTTCAAGGACAGCCGAACACTGAAGCTTTCTTT	CASSLQGQPNTEAFF
-	TRBV29-1	TRBJ2-2	few	TGCAGCGTTGTACGGGACACCGGGGAGCTGTTTTTT	CSVVRDTGELFF